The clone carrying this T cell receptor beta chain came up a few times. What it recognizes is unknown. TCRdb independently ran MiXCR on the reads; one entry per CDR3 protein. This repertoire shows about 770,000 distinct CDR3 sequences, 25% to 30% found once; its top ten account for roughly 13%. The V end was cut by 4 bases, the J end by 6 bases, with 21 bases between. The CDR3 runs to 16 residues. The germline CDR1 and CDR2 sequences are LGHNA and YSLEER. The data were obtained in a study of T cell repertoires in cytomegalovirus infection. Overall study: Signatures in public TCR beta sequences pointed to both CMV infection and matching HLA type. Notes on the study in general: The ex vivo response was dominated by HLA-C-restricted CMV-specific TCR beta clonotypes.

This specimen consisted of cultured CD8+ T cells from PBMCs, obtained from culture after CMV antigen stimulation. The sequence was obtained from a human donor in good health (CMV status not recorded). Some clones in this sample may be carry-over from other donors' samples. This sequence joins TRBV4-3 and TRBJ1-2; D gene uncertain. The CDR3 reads CASSPMTRVEFNGYTF. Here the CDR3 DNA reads TGCGCCAGCAGCCCGATGACAAGGGTGGAGTTCAATGGCTACACCTTC.